This is a list of T cell receptor beta chains from one sample in a study of blood T cell repertoires in COVID-19. Using immunoSEQ multiplex PCR, the repertoire was profiled, and TCRdb retains in-frame clones only, with some absent. The sample yields hundreds of thousands of clones, 90% seen once. The specimen was PBMCs or T cells enriched from blood (not recorded which). The receptors originated from a man in his 60s who had recovered from COVID-19. Both conserved end residues are part of each CDR3. A D gene is named only where the DNA matches it firmly. The size of a clone is reported for some rows only, either as once, few or many, or as a class for expanded clones.

d_call: TRBD2
v_call: TRBV5-1
clone_size: -
cdr3_aa: CASSPSGPNTGELFF

d_call: TRBD1
v_call: TRBV7-2
clone_size: -
cdr3_aa: CASSGGQGAGANVLTF

d_call: TRBD1
v_call: TRBV5-1
clone_size: -
cdr3_aa: CASSTNGGTGAGELFF

d_call: -
v_call: TRBV29-1
clone_size: -
cdr3_aa: CSVSGQGLPQHF

d_call: -
v_call: TRBV5-8
clone_size: -
cdr3_aa: CASSPHRGINNSPLHF

d_call: -
v_call: TRBV27
clone_size: -
cdr3_aa: CASSLQGLRGHEQFF

d_call: TRBD2
v_call: TRBV7-2
clone_size: once
cdr3_aa: CASSRGLAGAGELFF

d_call: -
v_call: TRBV6-6
clone_size: -
cdr3_aa: CASSLRGGEAFF

d_call: -
v_call: TRBV9
clone_size: -
cdr3_aa: CASSRVSTYEQYF

d_call: TRBD1
v_call: TRBV5-1
clone_size: -
cdr3_aa: CASSLGQGRGYTF

d_call: -
v_call: TRBV6-2/TRBV6-3
clone_size: once
cdr3_aa: CASSFRTASFFAYEQYF

d_call: -
v_call: TRBV6-5
clone_size: -
cdr3_aa: CASTLRGWKAYEQYF

d_call: TRBD1
v_call: TRBV9
clone_size: -
cdr3_aa: CASSVPGQYGYTF

d_call: -
v_call: TRBV5-4
clone_size: -
cdr3_aa: CASSLRTIYGYTF

d_call: TRBD1
v_call: TRBV5-1
clone_size: -
cdr3_aa: CASSPTGVVNQPQHF

d_call: -
v_call: TRBV3-1/TRBV3-2
clone_size: -
cdr3_aa: CASSRRGSAGELFF

d_call: -
v_call: TRBV4-1
clone_size: -
cdr3_aa: CASSQTDRYGYTF

d_call: TRBD1
v_call: TRBV11-3
clone_size: -
cdr3_aa: CASSSSGGPQHF

d_call: TRBD2
v_call: TRBV6-5
clone_size: -
cdr3_aa: CASRQSGSQETQYF

d_call: -
v_call: TRBV11-2
clone_size: -
cdr3_aa: CASSLRENEQYF

d_call: TRBD1
v_call: TRBV28
clone_size: -
cdr3_aa: CASSTPGTANSPLHF

d_call: TRBD1
v_call: TRBV30
clone_size: -
cdr3_aa: CAWSVGTGLSYEQYF

d_call: -
v_call: TRBV9
clone_size: -
cdr3_aa: CASSVRQTSSYNEQFF

d_call: -
v_call: TRBV7-9
clone_size: -
cdr3_aa: CASSFGGLNEQYF

d_call: TRBD2
v_call: TRBV7-9
clone_size: -
cdr3_aa: CASSGGASASGYYEQYF

d_call: TRBD1
v_call: TRBV4-1
clone_size: -
cdr3_aa: CASSQRQGDNQPQHF

d_call: -
v_call: TRBV11-2
clone_size: -
cdr3_aa: CASSKGAEKVYGYTF

d_call: -
v_call: TRBV18
clone_size: -
cdr3_aa: CASSRAPTDTQYF

d_call: -
v_call: TRBV18
clone_size: few
cdr3_aa: CASSKAADPEKLFF

d_call: TRBD1
v_call: TRBV6-5
clone_size: -
cdr3_aa: CASSKTTGNSAFF

d_call: TRBD1
v_call: TRBV19
clone_size: -
cdr3_aa: CASRPGDRGFNQPQHF

d_call: -
v_call: TRBV27
clone_size: -
cdr3_aa: CASRPGSSYNEQFF

d_call: -
v_call: TRBV7-2
clone_size: once
cdr3_aa: CASSLYRDGYTF

d_call: TRBD1
v_call: TRBV4-1
clone_size: once
cdr3_aa: CASSQAGQGAYEQYF

d_call: TRBD2
v_call: TRBV7-2
clone_size: -
cdr3_aa: CASRTGLAGVYNEQFF